These 22 T cell receptor beta chains were sequenced from one sample in a study of graft-versus-host responses after intestinal transplantation. Their specific antigens are unknown. The table came from immunoSEQ multiplex PCR; TCRdb's copy has only in-frame clones and leaves some out. Of about 130,000 clones in the sample, nearly 95% were seen once. The source material was unstimulated CD4+ T cells sorted from spleen or lymph node cells, sampled before intestinal transplant. The receptors stem from a human donor who received an intestinal transplant.

The genes are TRBV5-4 and TRBJ1-4; D remains ambiguous. Looked up from germline, CDR1 is SGHNT and CDR2 is YYREEE (reference sequence). This CDR3 has 13 amino acids. V shed 3 bases and J shed 4 bases, with 7 bases lying between them. The CDR3 bases are TGTGCCAGCAGCTCTGGGTTTAATGAAAAACTGTTTTTT. Translated: CASSSGFNEKLFF.

The chain uses TRBV12-5 and TRBJ2-1, with 9 positions matching TRBD2. The CDR3 is made up of 17 amino acids. Trimming at V came to 0 bases and at J to 4 bases, leaving 7 bases not matched to a gene. Germline V gene data show CDR1 as LGHNT and CDR2 as FRNRAP. The CDR3 is CASGLVLGAGGYNEQFF. The CDR3 nucleotides read TGTGCTAGTGGTTTGGTACTGGGAGCGGGAGGTTACAATGAGCAGTTCTTC.

The J gene is TRBJ2-1, the V gene TRBV23-1, with 9 positions matching TRBD2. TRBV23-1 is treated as an ORF (open reading frame) with a function not yet certain. The CDR3 has 15 residues. Trimming at V came to 3 bases and at J to 6 bases, leaving 6 bases not matched to a gene. CDR3 DNA sequence: TGCGCCAGCAGTCAGCGGGAGGGCCGCCCCAATGAGCAGTTCTTC. Protein product: CASSQREGRPNEQFF.

V and J are TRBV28 and TRBJ1-5; 7 nucleotides match TRBD1. The CDR3 covers 15 residues. Germline CDR1 is MDHEN and CDR2 is SYDVKM. The V gene end was trimmed by 9 bases and the J gene end by 5 bases; junction bases not matched to a gene: 13. CDR3: CASLDRTGWHQPQHF. The DNA of the CDR3 is TGTGCCAGTTTGGACCGGACAGGCTGGCATCAGCCCCAGCATTTT.

This chain links TRBV28 with TRBJ1-2; TRBD1 matches at 10 bases. CDR1 MDHEN and CDR2 SYDVKM come from the germline V gene. V lost 6 bases, J lost 8 bases, and 12 bases stayed unmatched. The CDR3 loop spans 15 amino acids. Written as DNA, the CDR3 is TGTGCCAGCAGCCCTATCGGGACAGGGGAGGGCGGCTACACCTTC. It encodes CASSPIGTGEGGYTF.

The CDR3 protein is CASSLGVSGNTIYF. The DNA of the CDR3 is TGCGCCAGCAGCTTAGGAGTTTCTGGAAACACCATATATTTT. The chain joins TRBV5-1 to TRBJ1-3; D remains unclear. From germline, CDR1 is SGHRS and CDR2 YFSETQ. The CDR3 is 14 residues long. Trimming stripped 2 bases from V and 1 base from J, with 7 bases between.

V and J are TRBV5-4 and TRBJ2-7, with TRBD2 identical over 8 bases. Germline V gene lookup returns CDR1 SGHNT and CDR2 YYREEE (reference sequence). V trimming: 3 bases; J trimming: 4 bases; junction bases outside the gene matches: 6. This CDR3 region has 14 residues. The CDR3 reads CASSYGLANYEQYF. In DNA form, the CDR3 reads TGTGCCAGCAGCTATGGACTAGCCAATTACGAGCAGTACTTC.

The chain employs TRBV6-1 and TRBJ2-1; TRBD2 matches at 8 bases. With 4 bases clipped from V and 1 base from J, the junction kept 3 bases outside the gene matches. The CDR3 loop spans 15 amino acids. Germline V gene lookup returns CDR1 MNHNS and CDR2 SASEGT. This CDR3 is CASSALAGSYNEQFF. CDR3 DNA sequence: TGTGCCAGCAGTGCTTTAGCGGGGTCCTACAATGAGCAGTTCTTC.

This chain connects TRBV2 to TRBJ1-1; D is unresolved. Trimming stripped 6 bases from V and 5 bases from J, with 16 bases between. Germline-derived CDR1 and CDR2 are SNHLY and FYNNEI. CDR3 length: 14 residues. The CDR3 loop is CASSPFRHETEAFF. Written as DNA, the CDR3 is TGTGCCAGCAGCCCCTTCCGACACGAAACTGAAGCTTTCTTT.

This clone occurred once. CDR3: CASGPSPGQGASSYNEQFF. CDR3 nucleotide sequence: TGTGCCAGCGGCCCCTCACCGGGACAGGGGGCTTCCTCCTACAATGAGCAGTTCTTC. The J gene is TRBJ2-1, the V gene TRBV28; 12 nucleotides line up with TRBD1. J gave up 0 bases and V 8 bases, and 14 bases lay outside the gene matches. Germline lookup yields CDR1 MDHEN and CDR2 SYDVKM. This CDR3 comprises 19 residues.

This clone was counted once. This chain uses TRBV7-3 with TRBJ1-1; D is perhaps TRBD1 (5 bases). Deletions cut 2 bases from V and 4 bases from J, with 8 bases between. The CDR3 has 13 amino acids. CDR1 is SGHTA, CDR2 FQGTGA, per germline. The CDR3 reads CASSLGGSTEAFF. The CDR3 coding sequence is TGTGCCAGCAGCTTAGGGGGGTCCACTGAAGCTTTCTTT.

The gene calls are TRBV27 and TRBJ2-1, with a tentative D call TRBD1 (5 bases). Germline assignment: CDR1 MNHEY and CDR2 SMNVEV (reference sequence). The germline V and J ends were trimmed by 4 bases and 0 bases, with 10 bases remaining between them. The length of the CDR3 is 15 residues. The CDR3 protein is CASSSGINSYNEQFF. CDR3 bases: TGTGCCAGCAGTTCAGGGATAAACTCCTACAATGAGCAGTTCTTC.

The chain links TRBV20-1 to TRBJ2-7; possibly TRBD2 for D (6 bases). The CDR3 length is 10 residues. The germline V gene encodes CDR1 DFQATT and CDR2 SNEGSKA (reference sequence). V gave up 3 bases and J gave up 6 bases, with 6 bases separating them. Written as DNA, the CDR3 is TGCAGTGCTAGGGGGGGCGAGCAGTACTTC. Translation gives CSARGGEQYF.

The rearrangement uses TRBV10-3 and TRBJ1-1; maybe TRBD1 (5 bases). V shed 0 bases and J shed 5 bases, with 10 bases lying between them. The CDR3 has 14 amino acids. Per the germline V gene, CDR1 is ENHRY and CDR2 is SYGVKD. CDR3 coding DNA: TGTGCCATCAGTGAGTCGGGGGGTGAGACTGAAGCTTTCTTT. Residues: CAISESGGETEAFF.

This clone was seen a single time. The chain has TRBV7-8 and TRBJ1-2; D is perhaps TRBD1 (5 bases). Germline CDR1 is SGHVS and CDR2 is FQNEAQ. V was shortened by 4 bases and J by 0 bases, with 12 bases between the two germline ends. This CDR3 contains 15 residues. CDR3 sequence reads: CASSYGRASNYGYTF. The CDR3 DNA reads as TGTGCCAGCAGCTATGGCAGGGCCTCTAACTATGGCTACACCTTC. Drawing the rest from reference TRBV7-8 and TRBJ1-2, the complete variable domain is GAGVSQSPRYKVAKRGQDVALRCDPISGHVSLFWYQQALGQGPEFLTYFQNEAQLDKSGLPSDRFFAERPEGSVSTLKIQRTQQEDSAVYLCASSYGRASNYGYTFGSGTRLTVV.

The genes are TRBV13 and TRBJ1-1, with D perhaps matching TRBD1 (6 bases). Germline V lookup: CDR1 PRHDT, CDR2 FYEKMQ (reference sequence). The CDR3 runs to 15 residues. The germline V and J ends were trimmed by 4 bases and 3 bases, with 15 bases remaining between them. CDR3 in DNA: TGTGCCAGCAGCTCCAGGACAGATGGGCACACTGAAGCTTTCTTT. It specifies CASSSRTDGHTEAFF.

The rearrangement uses TRBV11-2 and TRBJ2-1, with 10 nucleotides matching TRBD2. The length of the CDR3 is 15 residues. Germline assignment: CDR1 SGHAT and CDR2 FQNNGV. The J segment lost 6 bases and the V segment lost 5 bases, leaving 7 bases of the junction unmatched. The CDR3: CASSLLAGVGNEQFF. CDR3 nucleotide sequence: TGTGCCAGCAGCCTTCTAGCGGGAGTCGGCAATGAGCAGTTCTTC.

This rearrangement joins TRBV2 to TRBJ2-7; 11 bases are shared with TRBD1. J lost 4 bases, V lost 2 bases, and 4 bases had no gene match. This CDR3 is 15 amino acids long. Germline V gene data show CDR1 as SNHLY and CDR2 as FYNNEI. This CDR3 is CASSEFRDRGYEQYF. The CDR3 coding sequence is TGTGCCAGCAGTGAATTCCGGGACAGGGGGTACGAGCAGTACTTC.

The V and J genes are TRBV10-1 and TRBJ2-1; TRBD2 aligns across 8 bases. The J segment lost 8 bases and the V segment lost 4 bases, leaving 4 bases of the junction unmatched. CDR1 WNHNN and CDR2 SYGVQD come from the germline V gene (reference sequence). The CDR3 consists of 13 residues. CDR3 loop: CASSGTSSDEQFF. In nucleotides, the CDR3 is TGCGCCAGCAGTGGGACTAGCAGCGATGAGCAGTTCTTC.

The gene calls are TRBV18 and TRBJ2-6, with D perhaps matching TRBD1 (6 bases). Between the trimmed V and J ends, which lost 6 bases and 0 bases, there was a span of 15 bases. This CDR3 spans 17 amino acids. Germline lookup yields CDR1 KGHSH and CDR2 LQKENI. The CDR3 is CASSPRQALSGANVLTF. The CDR3 coding sequence is TGTGCCAGCTCCCCGCGACAGGCCCTCTCTGGGGCCAACGTCCTGACTTTC.

With respect to this clone: At the DNA level, this CDR3 is encoded by other sequences in the same sample as well. The J gene is TRBJ2-7, the V gene TRBV7-7; TRBD2 might be the D (6 bases). V shed 5 bases and J shed 6 bases, with 20 bases lying between them. Germline V CDR1 and CDR2: SSHAT, FNYEAQ (reference sequence). The CDR3 spans 15 residues. The CDR3 nucleotides read TGTGCCAGCAGCCCCGGAGGGCTCCGCCCCAGCGAGCAGTACTTC. Its protein is CASSPGGLRPSEQYF.

J is TRBJ2-7 and V is TRBV4-2; D gene ambiguous. V lost 0 bases, J lost 5 bases, and 14 bases lay in between. Germline CDR1 and CDR2: LGHNA and YNFKEQ. The CDR3 contains 15 residues. The CDR3 region has the DNA TGTGCCAGCAGCCAAGAAGGGCAGGTCGTACACGAGCAGTACTTC. It encodes CASSQEGQVVHEQYF.